One and the same sample provided the 2 T cell receptor beta chains below, sequenced in a study of shared clonotypes between healthy human individuals. Sequenced by immunoSEQ multiplex PCR; TCRdb stores in-frame clones only, minus some. The repertoire holds some 2,500,000 clones, with less than 95% as singletons. Sequenced: naive CD4+ T cells from PBMCs. Subset indicated: CD45RA+ positively selected. The receptors originated from a man in his late teens or twenties in good health. Some clones in this sample may be carry-over from other donors' samples.

This clone was detected once. This sequence joins TRBV5-1 and TRBJ2-2; TRBD1 matches at 7 bases. The CDR3 extends over 16 amino acids. V lost 5 bases and J lost 1; bases outside the gene matches: 8. Germline V CDR1 and CDR2: SGHRS, YFSETQ. CDR3 in DNA: TGCGCCAGCAGATCGGACAGGCGGATGAACACCGGGGAGCTGTTTTTT. Amino acids: CASRSDRRMNTGELFF.

The chain couples TRBV11-3 to TRBJ2-7; a possible D gene is TRBD1 (5 bases). The germline V gene encodes CDR1 SGHNT and CDR2 YENEEA. Trimming removed 10 bases at V and 4 bases at J, with 11 bases between. This CDR3 comprises 11 residues. For the CDR3, the DNA is TGTGCCACGGACACTATATACGAGCAGTACTTC. Its protein product is CATDTIYEQYF.